This T cell receptor (beta chain) was retrieved from a study of blood T cell repertoires in COVID-19. Study-level background: Samples representing acute and convalescent COVID-19 were sourced from the United States, Italy and Spain. T cells, B-cell-depleted T cells, or PBMCs supplied cDNA or gDNA.

Original handling: Estimation of nucleated cell counts relied on the amplification of reference gene primers. The table came from immunoSEQ multiplex PCR; TCRdb's copy has only in-frame clones and leaves some out. Clone size and the V and J calls come from that table; the DNA yielded D and trimming. The profile shows tens of thousands of clones, about four fifths of them singletons. This CDR3 comprises 16 residues. The germline V gene has CDR1 SGDLS and CDR2 YYNGEE. J was trimmed by 6 bases and V by 4 bases; bases with no gene match: 8. The source is a man between 60 and 75 years old with acute or convalescent COVID-19. This chain uses TRBV9 with TRBJ1-6; 9 bases are shared with TRBD1. The sequencing input was peripheral blood. The CDR3 spells CASSPGTGRGNSPLHF. CDR3 coding DNA: TGTGCCAGCAGCCCCGGGACAGGGCGAGGTAATTCACCCCTCCACTTT.